Here is one TCR beta chain with its context. Its antigen specificity is not known. No much larger clone is present one base from it, and per-base qualities are unavailable. This sample was included in a study of blood T cell repertoires in COVID-19 (dated by TCRdb to between 2020 and 2021). Regarding the complete study: Samples covering the acute and convalescent phases of COVID-19 were provided by collaborators in the United States, Italy and Spain. Deeply sampled blood TCRbeta repertoires from subjects exposed to, actively infected with, or recovered from COVID-19 were included in the dataset. HLA class I and class II types, where available, came from metadata supplied by the sample provider rather than from assay-based typing. The samples were drawn from two sources: the first 160 participants of the ongoing ImmuneRACE study, and 1,000 to 1,500 subjects contributed by 6 global collaborators. A freely available public database, intended as a resource for researchers studying the immune response to SARS-CoV-2, is where the repertoires were released. Sample metadata almost always included a de-identified subject ID, COVID-19 status, age in years and sex. The prospective study material was composed of cDNA or gDNA derived from T cells, B-cell-depleted T cells, or PBMCs.

The research as a whole found: The amount of clinical and demographic metadata varied by source and participant and was provided uncurated.

TCRbeta CDR3 regions were amplified from genomic DNA by means of the immunoSEQ Assay, a bias-controlled multiplex PCR. In the original analysis: The number of nucleated cells in each sample was estimated by amplification of reference gene primers within the assay. To quantify the absolute abundance of each unique TCRbeta CDR3 rearrangement, sequence reads were collapsed and filtered. For each sample, productive Simpson clonality was calculated as the square root of Simpson's diversity index across productive rearrangements. Not all clones reach the TCRdb copy of this immuneACCESS table, which keeps in-frame sequences only. Checked studies attribute under half of the gap to unresolved V genes and leave the rest unexplained. V and J calls and clone size are given by that table; D and trimming were obtained from the DNA. The sample table records over 200,000 clones; roughly 87% of these occur just once. 1.5% to 2% of the sample belongs to the ten largest clones.

Each collaborating institution followed its own protocols to collect whole blood in K2EDTA tubes. Collaborator samples were shipped for TCRbeta analysis as frozen whole blood, isolated PBMCs, or DNA extracted from either sample type. Sequencing was performed on peripheral blood. This receptor was identified in a man aged 35-49 years with active or convalescent COVID-19.

Here the CDR3 is given as CASSPPTTSGRAYTDTQYF. The sequenced DNA is TGCGCCAGCAGCCCCCCAACGACTAGCGGGAGGGCCTATACAGATACGCAGTATTTT. In this chain, TRBV4-1 is recombined with TRBJ2-3; 14 central nucleotides agree with TRBD2. After removal of 4 bases from V and 3 bases from J, the junction retains 12 bases not matched to a gene. The germline V gene gives CDR1 as MGHRA and CDR2 as YSYEKL. The CDR3 contains 19 residues, cysteine and phenylalanine counted. Kept here is only the CDR3 DNA, which spans 57 bases and is read in frame from base 1.